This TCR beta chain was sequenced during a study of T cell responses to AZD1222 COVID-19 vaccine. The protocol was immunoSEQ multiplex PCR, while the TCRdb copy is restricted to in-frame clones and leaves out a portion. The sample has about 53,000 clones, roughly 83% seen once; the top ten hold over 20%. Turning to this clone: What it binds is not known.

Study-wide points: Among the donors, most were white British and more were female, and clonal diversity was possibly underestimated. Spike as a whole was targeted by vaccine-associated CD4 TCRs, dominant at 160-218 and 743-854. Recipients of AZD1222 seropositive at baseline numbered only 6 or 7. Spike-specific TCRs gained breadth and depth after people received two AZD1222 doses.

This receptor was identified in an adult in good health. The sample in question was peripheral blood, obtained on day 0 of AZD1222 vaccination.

In DNA form, the CDR3 reads TGTGCCAGCAGACCGGTGGACAGGCAAAATTCACCCCTCCACTTT. This translates into CASRPVDRQNSPLHF. The chain recombines TRBV6-1 with TRBJ1-6, with 7 positions matching TRBD1. CDR1 is MNHNS and CDR2 is SASEGT in the germline V gene. V shed 6 bases, J shed 7 bases, and the junction held 9 bases outside the gene matches. CDR3 length: 15 residues.